Below are 21 T cell receptor beta chains sequenced from a single sample in a study of Graves' ophthalmopathy and Graves' hyperthyroidism. Amplification of the TCR beta CDR3 regions used RNA transcripts (as template). HTBI primers served in a first-round RT-PCR, which a second-round multiplex PCR followed. TCRdb re-called the multiplex PCR reads with MiXCR, one entry per CDR3 protein. This table has some 1.1 million distinct CDR3 sequences, about 38% appearing once. The sample consisted of peripheral blood or thyroid tissue (not recorded which). These receptors were obtained from an adult man with Graves' hyperthyroidism.

This clonotype was observed at least ten times. The chain recombines TRBV5-6 with TRBJ1-5; the D gene is possibly TRBD1 (5 bases). Trimming took off 3 bases at V and 0 bases at J, with 7 bases between the two ends. Germline values: CDR1 SGHDT, CDR2 YYEEEE. The CDR3 is made up of 14 amino acids. The CDR3 DNA is TGTGCCAGCAGCTACACAGGTAGCAATCAGCCCCAGCATTTT. It encodes CASSYTGSNQPQHF.

The chain joins TRBV7-9 to TRBJ1-1, with D unclear. Germline lookup yields CDR1 SEHNR and CDR2 FQNEAQ (reference sequence). This CDR3 is 13 amino acids long. Between the trimmed V and J ends, which lost 5 bases and 11 bases, there was a span of 18 bases. The CDR3 loop reads CASSRERQRYAFF. The CDR3 nucleotides read TGTGCCAGCAGCCGGGAGAGGCAAAGGTACGCTTTCTTT.

This clonotype was counted ten times or more. This chain connects TRBV2 to TRBJ1-6; the D gene is possibly TRBD1 (6 bases). This CDR3 is 15 amino acids long. The germline V and J ends were trimmed by 6 bases and 6 bases, with 15 bases remaining between them. Germline V gives CDR1 SNHLY, CDR2 FYNNEI. The CDR3 nucleotides read TGTGCCAGCAGACCGGTGGTCAGGGGTAATTCACCCCTCCACTTT. Encoded protein: CASRPVVRGNSPLHF.

The sample holds one count of this clonotype. The chain recombines TRBV2 with TRBJ1-2; the D is unclear. V was cut by 7 bases and J by 8 bases, with 17 bases left in between. Germline CDR1 reads SNHLY; CDR2 reads FYNNEI. The CDR3 length is 13 residues. Here the CDR3 DNA reads TGTGCCAGCACAGAAGCGCTGTTAGTCGGCTACACCTTC. It is translated as CASTEALLVGYTF.

As to this clonotype: Given a much more abundant clone one base away, this may be a read error. This chain uses TRBV20-1 with TRBJ1-2, with D maybe TRBD1 (6 bases). Germline CDR1 reads DFQATT; CDR2 reads SNEGSKA (reference sequence). There are 16 residues in the CDR3. For the CDR3, the DNA is TGCAGTGCTGGAGATTTCATGGCAGGGGAAAACTATGGCTACACCTTC. As protein: CSAGDFMAGENYGYTF.

This clonotype was found many times. J is TRBJ1-4 and V is TRBV13, with D hard to call. This CDR3 has 13 residues. The V end was cut by 5 bases, the J end by 8 bases, with 12 bases between. Germline V gene data show CDR1 as PRHDT and CDR2 as FYEKMQ (reference sequence). CDR3 DNA: TGTGCCAGCAGCAGAGGACTGGACGAAAAACTGTTTTTT. Translated: CASSRGLDEKLFF.

The rearrangement joins TRBV7-2 to TRBJ1-5, with D possibly being TRBD1 (6 bases). Trimming removed 5 bases at V and 5 bases at J, with 13 bases between. Germline lookup yields CDR1 SGHTA and CDR2 FQGNSA. The CDR3 is made up of 14 amino acids. CDR3 DNA sequence: TGTGCCAGCAGCGCGACAGGTCCGGATCAGCCCCAGCATTTT. It encodes CASSATGPDQPQHF.

The sample holds many counts of this clonotype. The V call is TRBV2, the J call TRBJ1-1, with D possibly being TRBD1 (5 bases). The CDR3 is 14 residues long. V gave up 6 bases and J gave up 7 bases, with 18 bases separating them. From germline, CDR1 is SNHLY and CDR2 FYNNEI. The CDR3 loop is CASRDKGGTGEAFF. The CDR3 DNA is TGTGCCAGCAGGGACAAAGGCGGCACGGGTGAAGCTTTCTTT.

This clonotype was detected ten times or more. This chain connects TRBV13 to TRBJ1-3; TRBD1 aligns across 7 bases. The CDR3 contains 18 residues. CDR1 is PRHDT and CDR2 is FYEKMQ in the germline V gene (reference sequence). V trimming: 4 bases; J trimming: 0 bases; junction bases outside the gene matches: 12. CDR3 coding DNA: TGTGCCAGCAGCTCTCGCCATTTGGGACAGTACTCTGGAAACACCATATATTTT. Translating it yields CASSSRHLGQYSGNTIYF.

This chain joins TRBV6-5 and TRBJ1-5; D gene ambiguous. Germline CDR1 is MNHEY and CDR2 is SVGAGI. V lost 0 bases to trimming and J lost 7 bases, with 10 bases between them. CDR3 length: 14 amino acids. CDR3 sequence (DNA): TGTGCCAGCAGTTACTCTGAAGCGCGGCAGCCCCAGCATTTT. It translates to CASSYSEARQPQHF.

With respect to this clonotype: This could be a read error, since a much larger clone is one nucleotide away. The conserved final phenylalanine or tryptophan is absent from the CDR3, which likely points to a read error. The gene calls are TRBV7-9 and TRBJ1-2, with a tentative D call TRBD1 (5 bases). V was cut by 2 bases and J by 8 bases, with 18 bases left in between. The CDR3 has 15 amino acids. Germline V CDR1 and CDR2: SEHNR, FQNEAQ (reference sequence). The CDR3 region is CASSLQGFFWRGYTS. DNA of the CDR3: TGTGCCAGCAGCTTACAGGGCTTCTTTTGGCGGGGCTACACCTCC.

About this clonotype: A much more abundant neighbour one base away suggests this may be a read error. CDR3 loop: CASGVARGGYTF. The CDR3 coding sequence is TGTGCCAGCGGCGTAGCCCGCGGTGGCTACACCTTC. The rearrangement uses TRBV9 and TRBJ1-2, with no clear D. Looked up from germline, CDR1 is SGDLS and CDR2 is YYNGEE. The CDR3 covers 12 residues.

The chain employs TRBV5-1 and TRBJ2-2; 9 bases agree with TRBD1. V shed 1 base, J shed 3 bases, and the junction held 7 bases outside the gene matches. The germline gives CDR1 SGHRS, CDR2 YFSETQ. CDR3 length: 17 residues. The chain's CDR3 is CASSLFRTGADTGELFF. DNA of the CDR3: TGCGCCAGCAGCTTGTTTCGGACAGGGGCGGACACCGGGGAGCTGTTTTTT.

V gene TRBV7-2 combines with J gene TRBJ2-7; TRBD1 agrees at 8 bases. Germline V gene data show CDR1 as SGHTA and CDR2 as FQGNSA. The CDR3 totals 15 residues. V shed 2 bases and J 7 bases; nucleotides not matched to a gene: 10. For the CDR3, the DNA is TGTGCCAGCAGCTTATTCGATGGACAGGGTTATGAGCAGTACTTC. Protein sequence: CASSLFDGQGYEQYF.

This clonotype was detected a few times. This chain joins TRBV19 and TRBJ2-7; D remains unclear. In germline, CDR1 is LNHDA, CDR2 SQIVND (reference sequence). Trimming stripped 3 bases from V and 2 bases from J, with 8 bases between. This CDR3 has 13 amino acids. CDR3 in amino acids: CASSIIYTYEQYF. CDR3 DNA sequence: TGTGCCAGTAGTATCATCTACACCTACGAGCAGTACTTC.

This clonotype was detected only a few times. One junction end disagrees with the germline gene, perhaps due to a read error. The J gene is TRBJ1-2, the V gene TRBV7-9; D remains ambiguous. The CDR3 covers 14 residues. Germline V gives CDR1 SEHNR, CDR2 FQNEAQ (reference sequence). The CDR3 protein is CASSESRGDYGYTF. In DNA form, the CDR3 reads TGCGCCAGCAGTGAGTCGCGGGGAGACTATGGCTACACCTTC.

The chain is built from TRBV27 and TRBJ2-7; TRBD1 matches at 9 bases. The germline CDR1 and CDR2 sequences are MNHEY and SMNVEV (reference sequence). The V gene end was trimmed by 7 bases and the J gene end by 4 bases; junction bases not matched to a gene: 11. The CDR3 has 15 amino acids. CDR3 sequence reads: CASNPRGTGLYEQYF. The DNA of the CDR3 is TGTGCCAGCAACCCGCGGGGGACAGGGTTGTACGAGCAGTACTTC.

The chain uses TRBV10-2 and TRBJ2-6; TRBD1 is a possible D gene (6 bases). Trimming removed 8 bases from V and 4 bases from J, with 21 bases in between. The CDR3 loop spans 17 amino acids. Germline CDR1 WSHSY, CDR2 SAAADI. The CDR3 loop is CASGGWDKGHGANVLTF. The CDR3, as DNA: TGCGCCAGCGGGGGCTGGGACAAAGGCCACGGGGCCAACGTCCTGACTTTC.

The sample holds a few counts of this clonotype. CDR3 loop: CSVGLAGNYGYTF. DNA for the CDR3: TGCAGCGTGGGACTAGCGGGGAACTATGGCTACACCTTC. The chain combines TRBV29-1 with TRBJ1-2, with a tentative D call TRBD1 (5 bases). CDR1 and CDR2 from the germline V gene are SQVTM and ANQGSEA. This CDR3 is built from 13 residues. V lost 6 bases and J 2 bases, leaving 13 bases between the germline ends.

This chain joins TRBV7-8 and TRBJ1-4, with 7 bases lining up with TRBD1. Germline V gene lookup returns CDR1 SGHVS and CDR2 FQNEAQ. CDR3 length equals 13 residues. Trimming at V came to 5 bases and at J to 10 bases, leaving 7 bases not matched to a gene. The CDR3 DNA reads as TGTGCCAGCAGCCCCAGGGGGGGGACAAAACTGTTTTTT. Amino acid sequence: CASSPRGGTKLFF.

The chain recombines TRBV15 with TRBJ2-2; 8 nucleotides line up with TRBD2. J lost 3 bases, V lost 1 base, and 4 bases had no gene match. The CDR3 is 16 amino acids. CDR1 and CDR2 (germline): LNHNV, YYDKDF (reference sequence). The CDR3 region has the DNA TGTGCCACCAGCAGAGCCCCTAGCGGGTACACCGGGGAGCTGTTTTTT. It specifies CATSRAPSGYTGELFF.